Presented here are 12 T cell receptor beta chains from one specimen sequenced in a study of cytomegalovirus exposure and HLA in healthy donors. PCR used 60 Vbeta primers and 13 Jbeta primers. Generated by immunoSEQ multiplex PCR, the TCRdb table keeps only in-frame clones and is missing some. The data hold 130,000 or so clones, with approximately 69% observed a single time. Specimen: PBMCs. The receptors shown here come from a man aged 35 to 55 in good health and CMV-seropositive.

This rearrangement joins TRBV28 to TRBJ1-1; maybe TRBD1 (5 bases). V lost 6 bases and J lost 11, with 16 bases in between. The CDR3 length is 12 residues. The V gene's germline CDR1 is MDHEN and CDR2 SYDVKM. The CDR3 DNA reads TGTGCCAGCAGGACACGACAGTCGGCGGCTTTCTTT. Protein product: CASRTRQSAAFF. The full variable domain, completed using reference TRBV28 and TRBJ1-1, is DVKVTQSSRYLVKRTGEKVFLECVQDMDHENMFWYRQDPGLGLRLIYFSYDVKMKEKGDIPEGYSVSREKKERFSLILESASTNQTSMYLCASRTRQSAAFFGQGTRLTVV.

This chain uses TRBV2 with TRBJ1-6, with 7 positions matching TRBD1. The CDR3 spans 14 residues. CDR1 is SNHLY, CDR2 FYNNEI, per germline. Unmatched junction bases numbered 7, after V lost 5 bases and J lost 9 bases. CDR3 sequence reads: CASSLEDRSSPLHF. DNA of the CDR3: TGTGCCAGCAGTCTTGAGGACAGGAGTTCACCCCTCCACTTT.

J is TRBJ2-7 and V is TRBV28; 7 bases are a match to TRBD1. Germline V gives CDR1 MDHEN, CDR2 SYDVKM. The V and J ends lost 5 bases and 12 bases, in that order; junction bases with no gene match: 13. This CDR3 has 13 residues. CDR3 loop: CASSKPDRAEGYF. In DNA form, the CDR3 reads TGTGCCAGCAGTAAGCCCGACAGGGCCGAGGGGTACTTC.

The chain carries TRBV29-1 and TRBJ2-5, with 8 bases lining up with TRBD2. From germline, CDR1 is SQVTM and CDR2 ANQGSEA. The CDR3 runs 16 residues. Losses at the gene ends were 0 bases for V and 4 bases for J; bases not matched to a gene: 10. The CDR3 is CSVEDLNGRAGETQYF. The CDR3 DNA reads TGCAGCGTTGAAGACTTGAACGGGAGGGCCGGAGAGACCCAGTACTTC.

This clone was detected a few times. Other DNA sequences from this sample encode an identical CDR3 as well. V usage is TRBV11-2 and J usage is TRBJ1-3; D is unresolved. V lost 2 bases, J lost 0 bases, and 2 bases lay in between. Germline V gene data show CDR1 as SGHAT and CDR2 as FQNNGV. This CDR3 is built from 13 residues. CDR3 nucleotides: TGTGCCAGCAGCTTATACTCTGGAAACACCATATATTTT. It yields the protein CASSLYSGNTIYF.

This clone was counted between two and nine times. The CDR3 spells CASSLRQQGQETQYF. The CDR3 DNA follows: TGTGCCAGCAGTTTACGGCAACAGGGTCAAGAGACCCAGTACTTC. The chain couples TRBV28 to TRBJ2-5; weak D call: TRBD1 (6 bases). V lost 2 bases and J 2 bases, leaving 12 bases between the germline ends. The V gene's germline CDR1 is MDHEN and CDR2 SYDVKM. CDR3 length equals 15 residues.

This clone was observed a handful of times. The rearrangement links TRBV11-1 to TRBJ2-5, with D possibly matching TRBD1 (6 bases). The CDR3 length is 18 residues. V shed 6 bases and J shed 4 bases, with 27 bases lying between them. In germline, CDR1 is SGHAT, CDR2 FQDESV (reference sequence). CDR3 in amino acids: CASRQNREMGLFPETQYF. CDR3 coding DNA: TGTGCCAGCAGACAAAACAGGGAAATGGGCCTATTCCCAGAGACCCAGTACTTC.

The V call is TRBV28, the J call TRBJ1-2; D not resolved. CDR1 MDHEN and CDR2 SYDVKM come from the germline V gene. V dropped 3 bases and J dropped 0 bases, with 11 bases sitting between them. This CDR3 region has 15 residues. As DNA, the CDR3 is TGTGCCAGCAGTTTCGCGGGCAGCACTAACTATGGCTACACCTTC. This translates into CASSFAGSTNYGYTF.

The CDR3 DNA follows: TGCAGCGTTGAAGTGGGGGGGGCAGGTGGCTACACCTTC. It is translated as CSVEVGGAGGYTF. The V gene is TRBV29-1, the J gene TRBJ1-2, with D tentatively TRBD1 (6 bases). Trimming took off 1 base at V and 7 bases at J, with 13 bases between the two ends. There are 13 residues in the CDR3. Germline assignment: CDR1 SQVTM and CDR2 ANQGSEA.

This rearrangement joins TRBV29-1 to TRBJ2-2, with a tentative D call TRBD2 (5 bases). This CDR3 is built from 16 residues. The germline V and J ends were trimmed by 5 bases and 0 bases, with 16 bases remaining between them. Germline V CDR1 and CDR2: SQVTM, ANQGSEA. DNA of the CDR3: TGCAGCGTTCGTAAAGGAGGCCAGGCGAACACCGGGGAGCTGTTTTTT. Protein product: CSVRKGGQANTGELFF.

This CDR3 is CASSYFGGNGETQYF. In DNA form, the CDR3 reads TGTGCCAGCAGTTACTTCGGGGGGAATGGAGAGACCCAGTACTTC. The chain combines TRBV6-5 with TRBJ2-5; the match to TRBD2 covers 7 bases. J was trimmed by 4 bases and V by 1 base; bases with no gene match: 6. Germline-derived CDR1 and CDR2 are MNHEY and SVGAGI. This CDR3 spans 15 amino acids.

V is TRBV2 and J is TRBJ1-1; D may be TRBD1 (5 bases). V was cut by 6 bases and J by 1 base, with 9 bases left in between. Per the germline V gene, CDR1 is SNHLY and CDR2 is FYNNEI. CDR3 size: 13 residues. The CDR3 DNA reads TGTGCCAGCAGCAACAGGAAGAACACTGAAGCTTTCTTT. It is translated as CASSNRKNTEAFF.